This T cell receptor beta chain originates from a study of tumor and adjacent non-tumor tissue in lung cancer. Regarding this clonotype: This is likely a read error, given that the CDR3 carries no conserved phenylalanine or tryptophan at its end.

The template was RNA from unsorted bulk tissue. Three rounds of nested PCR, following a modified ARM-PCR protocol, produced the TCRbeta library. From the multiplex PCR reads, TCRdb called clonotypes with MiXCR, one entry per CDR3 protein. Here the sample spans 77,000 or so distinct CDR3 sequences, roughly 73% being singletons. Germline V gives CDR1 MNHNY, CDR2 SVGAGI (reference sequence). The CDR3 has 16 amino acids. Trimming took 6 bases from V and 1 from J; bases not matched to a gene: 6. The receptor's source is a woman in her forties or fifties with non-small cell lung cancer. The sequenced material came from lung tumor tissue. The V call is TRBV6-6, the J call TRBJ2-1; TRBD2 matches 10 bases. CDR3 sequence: CASRGRAGGSYNEQFL. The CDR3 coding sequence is TGTGCCAGCAGAGGCAGAGCGGGAGGGTCCTACAATGAGCAGTTCCTC.